The rows below give T cell receptor beta chains drawn from one sample of a study of technical replicates of blood from several donors. This table comes from immunoSEQ multiplex PCR, and its TCRdb copy is limited to in-frame clones, with some not included. In the table there are about 56,000 clones, around 95% of which are singletons. Sequenced: PBMCs. The receptors originated from a human donor in good health. Some clones in this sample may be carry-over from other donors' samples. CDR3s include the opening cysteine and the closing phenylalanine or tryptophan. The order of the fields is D gene, V gene, J gene, CDR3 protein. A D gene is named only where the DNA matches it firmly.

D gene: NA
V gene: TRBV5-6
J gene: TRBJ2-5
CDR3 protein: CASRFGVKETQYF

D gene: NA
V gene: TRBV30
J gene: TRBJ2-7
CDR3 protein: CAWRATGVSYEQYF

D gene: NA
V gene: TRBV7-2
J gene: TRBJ2-2
CDR3 protein: CASSLTGSATGELFF

D gene: NA
V gene: TRBV28
J gene: TRBJ2-3
CDR3 protein: CASRPGGTGGNTQYF

D gene: NA
V gene: TRBV9
J gene: TRBJ2-7
CDR3 protein: CASSVDRDSEQYF

D gene: TRBD1
V gene: TRBV5-4
J gene: TRBJ1-4
CDR3 protein: CASSVGGQGNEKLFF

D gene: NA
V gene: TRBV9
J gene: TRBJ1-2
CDR3 protein: CASSVGTPREGDGYTF

D gene: TRBD1
V gene: TRBV27
J gene: TRBJ1-6
CDR3 protein: CASSLGDRYNSPLHF

D gene: TRBD2
V gene: TRBV10-3
J gene: TRBJ2-4
CDR3 protein: CAISNPSGSDDIQYF

D gene: NA
V gene: TRBV7-8
J gene: TRBJ1-1
CDR3 protein: CASSLFQGRTEAFF

D gene: NA
V gene: TRBV7-9
J gene: TRBJ1-1
CDR3 protein: CASSLFGRSIPEAFF

D gene: NA
V gene: TRBV5-1
J gene: TRBJ2-2
CDR3 protein: CASRGQPNTGELFF

D gene: TRBD1
V gene: TRBV6-5
J gene: TRBJ2-1
CDR3 protein: CASSYGSGQGFNEQFF

D gene: NA
V gene: TRBV7-3
J gene: TRBJ2-1
CDR3 protein: CASSLNLTDSYNEQFF

D gene: NA
V gene: TRBV4-1
J gene: TRBJ1-1
CDR3 protein: CASSPSGGWTEAFF

D gene: TRBD1
V gene: TRBV4-3
J gene: TRBJ2-7
CDR3 protein: CASSQDDRGSYEQYF